A selection of T cell receptor beta chains follows, all from one sample in a study of shared clonotypes between healthy human individuals. Assay used: immunoSEQ multiplex PCR; TCRdb lists only in-frame clones, some missing. The sample holds around 1.9 million clones, just under 95% seen once. Sequenced: naive CD8+ T cells from PBMCs. The receptor source for this set is a man younger than 30 in good health. Some clones in this sample may be carry-over from other donors' samples. The CDR3 runs from the conserved cysteine through the conserved F or W. D genes are given only for firm matches. Size values are once, few and many counts, or a class for expanded clones, and some rows have none.

D gene: .
V gene: TRBV7-9
clone size: .
J gene: TRBJ2-6
CDR3 DNA: TGTGCCAGCAGCCCCCTCTGGTCCGCTGGGGCCAACGTCCTGACTTTC
CDR3 protein: CASSPLWSAGANVLTF

D gene: TRBD1
V gene: TRBV6-5
clone size: .
J gene: TRBJ2-7
CDR3 DNA: TGTGCCAGCAGTTACTCGACGGGACAGAAAACCTACGAGCAGTACTTC
CDR3 protein: CASSYSTGQKTYEQYF

D gene: .
V gene: TRBV19
clone size: .
J gene: TRBJ2-7
CDR3 DNA: TGTGCCAGTAGTATGCGGAAGGACTACGAGCAGTACTTC
CDR3 protein: CASSMRKDYEQYF

D gene: TRBD1
V gene: TRBV6-5
clone size: .
J gene: TRBJ2-7
CDR3 DNA: TGTGCCAGCATTGGGGGGACAGGGTTAATCGAGCAGTACTTC
CDR3 protein: CASIGGTGLIEQYF

D gene: .
V gene: TRBV9
clone size: .
J gene: TRBJ1-1
CDR3 DNA: TGTGCCAGCAGCGCGGGACCGACTTTGAACACTGAAGCTTTCTTT
CDR3 protein: CASSAGPTLNTEAFF

D gene: .
V gene: TRBV18
clone size: .
J gene: TRBJ2-3
CDR3 DNA: TGTGCCAGCTCACCTCGGGGGACAGAGTACTCAGATACGCAGTATTTT
CDR3 protein: CASSPRGTEYSDTQYF

D gene: .
V gene: TRBV7-9
clone size: .
J gene: TRBJ1-2
CDR3 DNA: TGTGCCAGCAGCTTCGGGGAGAAGGACTATGGCTACACCTTC
CDR3 protein: CASSFGEKDYGYTF

D gene: .
V gene: TRBV7-9
clone size: .
J gene: TRBJ2-3
CDR3 DNA: TGTGCCAGCAGCTTAGGATGGAGATACACAGATACGCAGTATTTT
CDR3 protein: CASSLGWRYTDTQYF

D gene: TRBD2
V gene: TRBV9
clone size: .
J gene: TRBJ2-1
CDR3 DNA: TGTGCCAGCAGCGGTAGCGGGAGGGCCGGCAATGAGCAGTTCTTC
CDR3 protein: CASSGSGRAGNEQFF

D gene: .
V gene: TRBV7-9
clone size: .
J gene: TRBJ1-1
CDR3 DNA: TGTGCCAGCAGCGAAACTCCCAGGGTAGAGGCTTTCTTT
CDR3 protein: CASSETPRVEAFF

D gene: .
V gene: TRBV6-5
clone size: once
J gene: TRBJ2-1
CDR3 DNA: TGTGCCAGTCGGTCGTTGCGGGATCAGCAGTTCTTC
CDR3 protein: CASRSLRDQQFF

D gene: .
V gene: TRBV7-9
clone size: .
J gene: TRBJ1-1
CDR3 DNA: TGTGCCAGCAGCTTAGCGGGGGATATTGTAGCTTTCTTT
CDR3 protein: CASSLAGDIVAFF

D gene: .
V gene: TRBV20-1
clone size: .
J gene: TRBJ2-7
CDR3 DNA: TGCAGTGCTAGACTCCTCTACGAGCAGTACTTC
CDR3 protein: CSARLLYEQYF

D gene: .
V gene: TRBV29-1
clone size: .
J gene: TRBJ2-3
CDR3 DNA: TGCAGCGCCTTTGGATTAGGCGCAGATACGCAGTATTTT
CDR3 protein: CSAFGLGADTQYF

D gene: TRBD1
V gene: TRBV2
clone size: .
J gene: TRBJ2-7
CDR3 DNA: TGTGCCAGTATTCTGACAGGGGACCCCTACGAGCAGTACTTC
CDR3 protein: CASILTGDPYEQYF

D gene: TRBD2
V gene: TRBV19
clone size: .
J gene: TRBJ2-1
CDR3 DNA: TGTGCCAGTAGTATCACCGGGACTACCAATGAGCAGTTCTTC
CDR3 protein: CASSITGTTNEQFF

D gene: .
V gene: TRBV4-1
clone size: .
J gene: TRBJ2-3
CDR3 DNA: TGCGCCAGCAGCCAGAGAGGCCGGGCGGCAGATACGCAGTATTTT
CDR3 protein: CASSQRGRAADTQYF

D gene: TRBD1
V gene: TRBV28
clone size: .
J gene: TRBJ1-5
CDR3 DNA: TGTGCCAGCACTCTTGACAGGGAGGCCTATCAGCCCCAGCATTTT
CDR3 protein: CASTLDREAYQPQHF

D gene: .
V gene: TRBV14
clone size: .
J gene: TRBJ2-7
CDR3 DNA: TGTGCCAGCAGCCAAGGGTGGGCAGGAAACTCCTACGAGCAGTACTTC
CDR3 protein: CASSQGWAGNSYEQYF

D gene: .
V gene: TRBV27
clone size: .
J gene: TRBJ2-7
CDR3 DNA: TGTGCCAGCCTTGGGAGGATAGCGGATTCCTACGAGCAGTACTTC
CDR3 protein: CASLGRIADSYEQYF

D gene: .
V gene: TRBV30
clone size: .
J gene: TRBJ2-7
CDR3 DNA: TGTGCCTGGAGAATCGCAGGCTACGAGCAGTACTTC
CDR3 protein: CAWRIAGYEQYF

D gene: .
V gene: TRBV27
clone size: .
J gene: TRBJ2-7
CDR3 DNA: TGTGCCAGCAGTTTAGGGGGTCGGTACGAGCAGTACTTC
CDR3 protein: CASSLGGRYEQYF

D gene: .
V gene: TRBV19
clone size: .
J gene: TRBJ1-1
CDR3 DNA: TGTGCCAGTAGTCCGGGAAACCTGGGCACTGAAGCTTTCTTT
CDR3 protein: CASSPGNLGTEAFF

D gene: TRBD1
V gene: TRBV4-2
clone size: .
J gene: TRBJ1-1
CDR3 DNA: TGTGCCAGCAGCCCACCAGGGACAAGGGGGCATGAAGCTTTCTTT
CDR3 protein: CASSPPGTRGHEAFF

D gene: .
V gene: TRBV6-5
clone size: .
J gene: TRBJ1-6
CDR3 DNA: TGTGCCAGCAGTTACTCGAGTGGGGTTAACTCACCCCTCCACTTT
CDR3 protein: CASSYSSGVNSPLHF

D gene: .
V gene: TRBV5-1
clone size: once
J gene: TRBJ2-7
CDR3 DNA: TGCGCCAGCAGCTTGGACAGGCCACAGTTCGGCTACGAGCAGTACTTC
CDR3 protein: CASSLDRPQFGYEQYF

D gene: .
V gene: TRBV6-1
clone size: .
J gene: TRBJ1-3
CDR3 DNA: TGTGCCAGCAGTGAATGGGGTGCCACCTCTGGAAACACCATATATTTT
CDR3 protein: CASSEWGATSGNTIYF

D gene: TRBD2
V gene: TRBV10-3
clone size: .
J gene: TRBJ2-5
CDR3 DNA: TGTGCCATCAGTGTGGCGGCTAGCGGGATCCAAGAGACCCAGTACTTC
CDR3 protein: CAISVAASGIQETQYF

D gene: .
V gene: TRBV7-9
clone size: .
J gene: TRBJ2-3
CDR3 DNA: TGTGCCAGCAGCTCTCACAGAGATACGCAGTATTTT
CDR3 protein: CASSSHRDTQYF

D gene: .
V gene: TRBV9
clone size: .
J gene: TRBJ2-2
CDR3 DNA: TGTGCCAGCAGCGCTAACACCGGGGAGCTGTTTTTT
CDR3 protein: CASSANTGELFF

D gene: TRBD2
V gene: TRBV11-2
clone size: .
J gene: TRBJ2-1
CDR3 DNA: TGTGCCAGCAGCTTAACGCTGACTAGCGGGACCCTGGGCTACAATGAGCAGTTCTTC
CDR3 protein: CASSLTLTSGTLGYNEQFF

D gene: .
V gene: TRBV4-1
clone size: .
J gene: TRBJ1-1
CDR3 DNA: TGCGCCAGCAGCCAAGTAGTTCGTAGCAGGGTTACTGAAGCTTTCTTT
CDR3 protein: CASSQVVRSRVTEAFF

D gene: TRBD1
V gene: TRBV7-2
clone size: .
J gene: TRBJ1-2
CDR3 DNA: TGTGCCAGCAGCTTAGTGGCGGGACAGATCTATGGCTACACCTTC
CDR3 protein: CASSLVAGQIYGYTF

D gene: TRBD2
V gene: TRBV27
clone size: .
J gene: TRBJ2-1
CDR3 DNA: TGTGCCAGCAGTTTATTCCTAGCGGGAGACGAAGGTGAGCAGTTCTTC
CDR3 protein: CASSLFLAGDEGEQFF

D gene: .
V gene: TRBV7-8
clone size: .
J gene: TRBJ2-1
CDR3 DNA: TGTGCCAGCAGCTTGCACCGGCAGGCCGCGTTCTTC
CDR3 protein: CASSLHRQAAFF

D gene: TRBD1
V gene: TRBV27
clone size: once
J gene: TRBJ2-7
CDR3 DNA: TGTGCCAGCAGCTCAGTAGGGACAGGGCTCCACGAGCAGTACTTC
CDR3 protein: CASSSVGTGLHEQYF

D gene: .
V gene: TRBV28
clone size: .
J gene: TRBJ1-1
CDR3 DNA: TGTGCCAGCAGTCCGGACAGAGGCACTGAAGCTTTCTTT
CDR3 protein: CASSPDRGTEAFF

D gene: TRBD1
V gene: TRBV29-1
clone size: .
J gene: TRBJ1-2
CDR3 DNA: TGCAGCGACCGGACAGGGGGTGCCTATGGCTACACCTTC
CDR3 protein: CSDRTGGAYGYTF

D gene: TRBD2
V gene: TRBV2
clone size: once
J gene: TRBJ2-7
CDR3 DNA: TGTGCCAGCAGTCCTCCTGGACTAGCGGGAGTATCCGAGCAGTACTTC
CDR3 protein: CASSPPGLAGVSEQYF

D gene: .
V gene: TRBV7-9
clone size: .
J gene: TRBJ2-5
CDR3 DNA: TGTGCCAGCAGCTTAGCGAAAGAGACCCAGTACTTC
CDR3 protein: CASSLAKETQYF

D gene: TRBD2
V gene: TRBV4-2
clone size: .
J gene: TRBJ2-3
CDR3 DNA: TGTGCCAGCAGAATCTGGCGGGGGAGCACAGATACGCAGTATTTT
CDR3 protein: CASRIWRGSTDTQYF

D gene: .
V gene: TRBV11-2
clone size: .
J gene: TRBJ2-7
CDR3 DNA: TGTGCCAGCAGCCCGGGACTCTCCTACGAGCAGTACTTC
CDR3 protein: CASSPGLSYEQYF

D gene: .
V gene: TRBV11-3
clone size: .
J gene: TRBJ2-3
CDR3 DNA: TGTGCCAGCAGCTCGGGCGGATCCACAGATACGCAGTATTTT
CDR3 protein: CASSSGGSTDTQYF

D gene: TRBD2
V gene: TRBV6-5
clone size: .
J gene: TRBJ2-7
CDR3 DNA: TGTGCCAGCAGTCCGGGACTAGCGCCCTACGAGCAGTACTTC
CDR3 protein: CASSPGLAPYEQYF

D gene: .
V gene: TRBV6-5
clone size: .
J gene: TRBJ2-7
CDR3 DNA: TGTGCCAGCAGTTACCTTGGGGCAGGTGGCCCCTACGAGCAGTACTTC
CDR3 protein: CASSYLGAGGPYEQYF

D gene: TRBD2
V gene: TRBV25-1
clone size: .
J gene: TRBJ2-3
CDR3 DNA: TGTGCCAGCAGTGAGGCTAGCGGGAGTGTCACAGATACGCAGTATTTT
CDR3 protein: CASSEASGSVTDTQYF

D gene: TRBD1
V gene: TRBV19
clone size: .
J gene: TRBJ2-1
CDR3 DNA: TGTGCCAGTACTTTGACAGGGGGCACATACAATGAGCAGTTCTTC
CDR3 protein: CASTLTGGTYNEQFF

D gene: .
V gene: TRBV7-9
clone size: .
J gene: TRBJ2-7
CDR3 DNA: TGTGCCAGCAGCCCCCGTCTAGCATCCTCTAACTACGAGCAGTACTTC
CDR3 protein: CASSPRLASSNYEQYF

D gene: TRBD1
V gene: TRBV6-6
clone size: .
J gene: TRBJ2-7
CDR3 DNA: TGTGCCAGCACTTCCCCGGGACAGGGGACCTACGAGCAGTACTTC
CDR3 protein: CASTSPGQGTYEQYF